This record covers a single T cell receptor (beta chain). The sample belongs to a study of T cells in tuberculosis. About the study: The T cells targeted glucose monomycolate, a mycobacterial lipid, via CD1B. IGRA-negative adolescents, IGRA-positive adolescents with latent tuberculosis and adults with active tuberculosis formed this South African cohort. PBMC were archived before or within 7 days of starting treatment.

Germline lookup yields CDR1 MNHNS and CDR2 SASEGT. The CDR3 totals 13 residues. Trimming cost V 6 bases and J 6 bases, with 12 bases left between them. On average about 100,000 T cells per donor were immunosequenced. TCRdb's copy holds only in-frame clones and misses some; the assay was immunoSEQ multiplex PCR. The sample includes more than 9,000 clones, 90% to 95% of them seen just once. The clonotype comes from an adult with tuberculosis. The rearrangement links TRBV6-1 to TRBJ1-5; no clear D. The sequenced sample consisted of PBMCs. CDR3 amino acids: CASRHPGGQPQHF. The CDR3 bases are TGTGCCAGCAGGCACCCCGGTGGTCAGCCCCAGCATTTT.